The present T cell receptor beta chain was sequenced within a study of shared T cell receptors in the human thymus. Sequencing was performed with immunoSEQ multiplex PCR; in TCRdb, only in-frame clones are kept and a portion is missing. In the table there are roughly 660,000 clones, 85% to 90% of which are singletons. Germline CDR1 is SGHTA and CDR2 is FQGNSA. This CDR3 spans 15 amino acids. V was clipped by 5 bases and J by 0 bases; unmatched bases: 2. In addition, the sample was reused for a study of human thymus T cells. From that second work: Donation came from healthy Finnish infants having corrective surgery for congenital heart defects. Corrective cardiac operations yielded the resected thymus tissue. Biased V and J segment usage appeared in thymus and peripheral blood. Thymic repertoires overlap heavily among unrelated individuals, related research has reported.

Sequencing used thymocytes. This chain connects TRBV7-2 to TRBJ2-5; 11 nucleotides agree with TRBD2. The sequence was collected from a boy in the first two years of life with a congenital heart defect. The CDR3 bases are TGTGCCAGCAGCCTGGGACTAGCGGACCAAGAGACCCAGTACTTC. Its translation is CASSLGLADQETQYF.